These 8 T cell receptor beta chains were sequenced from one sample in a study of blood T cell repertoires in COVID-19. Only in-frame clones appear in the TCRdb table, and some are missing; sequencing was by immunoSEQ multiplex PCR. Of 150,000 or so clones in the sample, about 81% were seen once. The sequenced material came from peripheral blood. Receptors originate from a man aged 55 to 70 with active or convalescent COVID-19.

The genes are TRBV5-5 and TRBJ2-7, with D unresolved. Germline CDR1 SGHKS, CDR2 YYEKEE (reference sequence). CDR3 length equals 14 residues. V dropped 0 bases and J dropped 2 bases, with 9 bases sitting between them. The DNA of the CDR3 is TGTGCCAGCAGCTTGGTGGTAGTCCCCTACGAGCAGTACTTC. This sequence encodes CASSLVVVPYEQYF. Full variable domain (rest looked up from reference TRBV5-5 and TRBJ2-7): DAGVTQSPTHLIKTRGQQVTLRCSPISGHKSVSWYQQVLGQGPQFIFQYYEKEERGRGNFPDRFSARQFPNYSSELNVNALLLGDSALYLCASSLVVVPYEQYFGPGTRLTVT.

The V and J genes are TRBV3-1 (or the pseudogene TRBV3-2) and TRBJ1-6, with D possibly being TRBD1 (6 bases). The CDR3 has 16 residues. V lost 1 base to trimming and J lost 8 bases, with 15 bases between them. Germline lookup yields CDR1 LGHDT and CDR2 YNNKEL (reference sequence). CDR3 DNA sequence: TGTGCCAGCAGCCAAGGGGGGCAGGGTGGTTATTCACCCCTCCACTTT. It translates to CASSQGGQGGYSPLHF.

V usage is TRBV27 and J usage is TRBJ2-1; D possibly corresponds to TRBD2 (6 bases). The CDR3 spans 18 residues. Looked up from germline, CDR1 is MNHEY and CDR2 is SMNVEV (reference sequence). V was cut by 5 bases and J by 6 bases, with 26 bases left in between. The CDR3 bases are TGTGCCAGCAGTCACTACCCCCCCGGGACTCCACTCTTCAATGAGCAGTTCTTC. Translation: CASSHYPPGTPLFNEQFF.

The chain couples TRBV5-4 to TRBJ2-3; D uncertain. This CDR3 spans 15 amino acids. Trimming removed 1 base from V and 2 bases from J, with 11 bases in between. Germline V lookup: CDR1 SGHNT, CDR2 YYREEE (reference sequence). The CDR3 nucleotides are TGTGCCAGCAGCTTGCCCCTCGGAGCCACAGATACGCAGTATTTT. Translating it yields CASSLPLGATDTQYF.

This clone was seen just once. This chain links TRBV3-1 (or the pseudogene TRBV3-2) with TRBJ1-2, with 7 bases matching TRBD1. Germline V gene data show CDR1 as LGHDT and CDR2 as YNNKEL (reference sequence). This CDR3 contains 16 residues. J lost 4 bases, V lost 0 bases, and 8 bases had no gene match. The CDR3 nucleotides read TGTGCCAGCAGCCAAGATCGGCAGGGGGTAGGCTATGGCTACACCTTC. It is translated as CASSQDRQGVGYGYTF.

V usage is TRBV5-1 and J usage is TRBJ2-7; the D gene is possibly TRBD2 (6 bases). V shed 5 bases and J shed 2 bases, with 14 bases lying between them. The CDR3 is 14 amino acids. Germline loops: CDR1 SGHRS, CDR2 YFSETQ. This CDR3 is CASRRERGPYEQYF. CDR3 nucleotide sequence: TGCGCCAGCAGGCGGGAACGGGGACCCTACGAGCAGTACTTC.

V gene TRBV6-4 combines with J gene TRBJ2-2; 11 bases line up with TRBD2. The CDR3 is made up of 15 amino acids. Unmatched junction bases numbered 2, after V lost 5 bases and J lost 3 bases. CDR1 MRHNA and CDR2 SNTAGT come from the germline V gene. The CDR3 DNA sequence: TGTGCCAGCAGTAAACTAGCGGGGGACACCGGGGAGCTGTTTTTT. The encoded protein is CASSKLAGDTGELFF.

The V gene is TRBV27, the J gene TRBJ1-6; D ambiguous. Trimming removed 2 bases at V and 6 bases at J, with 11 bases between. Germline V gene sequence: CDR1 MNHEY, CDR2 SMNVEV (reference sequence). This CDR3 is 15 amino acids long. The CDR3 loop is CASSLISTGNSPLHF. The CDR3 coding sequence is TGTGCCAGCAGTTTAATCTCCACCGGTAATTCACCCCTCCACTTT.